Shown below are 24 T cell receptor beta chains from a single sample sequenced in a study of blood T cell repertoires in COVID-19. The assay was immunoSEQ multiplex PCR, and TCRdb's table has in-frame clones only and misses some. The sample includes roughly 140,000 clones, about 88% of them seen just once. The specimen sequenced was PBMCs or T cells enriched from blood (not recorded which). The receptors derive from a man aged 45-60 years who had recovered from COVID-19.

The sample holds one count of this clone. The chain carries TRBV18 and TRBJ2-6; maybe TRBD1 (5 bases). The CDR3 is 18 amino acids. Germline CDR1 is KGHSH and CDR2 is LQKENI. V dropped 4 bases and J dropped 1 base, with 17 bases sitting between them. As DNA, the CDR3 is TGTGCCAGCTCACTCATTACCGGACACCAGTCTGGGGCCAACGTCCTGACTTTC. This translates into CASSLITGHQSGANVLTF. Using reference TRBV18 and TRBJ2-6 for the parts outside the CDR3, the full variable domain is NAGVMQNPRHLVRRRGQEARLRCSPMKGHSHVYWYRQLPEEGLKFMVYLQKENIIDESGMPKERFSAEFPKEGPSILRIQQVVRGDSAAYFCASSLITGHQSGANVLTFGAGSRLTVL.

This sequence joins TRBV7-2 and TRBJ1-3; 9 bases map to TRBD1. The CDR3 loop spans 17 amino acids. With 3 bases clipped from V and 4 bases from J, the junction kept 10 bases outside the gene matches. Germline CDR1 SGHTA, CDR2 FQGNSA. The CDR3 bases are TGTGCCAGCAGCTTTAGCCCCGGGACAGGGAGGGGAAACACCATATATTTT. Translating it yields CASSFSPGTGRGNTIYF.

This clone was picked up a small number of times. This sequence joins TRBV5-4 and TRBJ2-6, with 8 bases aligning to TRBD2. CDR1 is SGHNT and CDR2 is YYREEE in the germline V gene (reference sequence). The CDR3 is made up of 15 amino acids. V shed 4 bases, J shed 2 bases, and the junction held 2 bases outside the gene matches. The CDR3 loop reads CASSPGGAGANVLTF. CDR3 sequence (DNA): TGTGCCAGCAGCCCCGGGGGGGCTGGGGCCAACGTCCTGACTTTC.

In DNA, the CDR3 is TGTGCCAGCAGCCAGTTCCAAGGCAGGCTAAGAGGGCAAGAGACCCAGTACTTC. As protein: CASSQFQGRLRGQETQYF. The chain carries TRBV3-1 (or the pseudogene TRBV3-2) and TRBJ2-5, with D possibly TRBD2 on 5 matching bases. This CDR3 is built from 18 residues. Germline lookup yields CDR1 LGHDT and CDR2 YNNKEL (reference sequence). Deletions cut 3 bases from V and 2 bases from J, with 22 bases between.

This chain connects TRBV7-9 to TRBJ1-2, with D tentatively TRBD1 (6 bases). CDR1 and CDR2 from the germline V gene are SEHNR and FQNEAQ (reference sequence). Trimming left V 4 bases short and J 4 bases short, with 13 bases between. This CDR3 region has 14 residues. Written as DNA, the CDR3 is TGTGCCAGCAGCTCGATGGGGGGGGCCTATGGCTACACCTTC. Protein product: CASSSMGGAYGYTF.

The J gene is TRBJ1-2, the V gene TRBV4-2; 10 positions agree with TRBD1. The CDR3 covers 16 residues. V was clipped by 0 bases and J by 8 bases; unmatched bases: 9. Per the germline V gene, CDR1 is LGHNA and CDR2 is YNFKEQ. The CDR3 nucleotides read TGTGCCAGCAGCCAAGATTCGGGACAGGGGACTGAGGGCTACACCTTC. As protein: CASSQDSGQGTEGYTF.

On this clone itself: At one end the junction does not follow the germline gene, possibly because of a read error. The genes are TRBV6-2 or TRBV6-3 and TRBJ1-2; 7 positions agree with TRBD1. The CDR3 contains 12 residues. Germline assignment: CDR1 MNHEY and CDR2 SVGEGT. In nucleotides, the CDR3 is TGTGCCAGCAGTCCGGGACAGTATGCCTACACCTTC. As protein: CASSPGQYAYTF.

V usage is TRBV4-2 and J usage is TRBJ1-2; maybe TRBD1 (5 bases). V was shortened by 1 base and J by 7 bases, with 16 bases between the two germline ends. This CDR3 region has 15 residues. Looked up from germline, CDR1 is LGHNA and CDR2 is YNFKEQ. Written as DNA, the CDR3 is TGTGCCAGCAGCCAAGGGGCAGGGCTTTTGGGTGGCTACACCTTC. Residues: CASSQGAGLLGGYTF.

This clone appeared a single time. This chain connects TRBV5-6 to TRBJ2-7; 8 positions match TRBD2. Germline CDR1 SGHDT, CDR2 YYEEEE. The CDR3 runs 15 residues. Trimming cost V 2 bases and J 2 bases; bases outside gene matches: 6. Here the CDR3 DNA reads TGTGCCAGCAGCTTACCACCGGGACTAGCCTACGAGCAGTACTTC. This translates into CASSLPPGLAYEQYF.

CDR3 in amino acids: CASSQQGAGELFF. The CDR3 nucleotides read TGTGCCAGCAGCCAACAGGGGGCCGGGGAGCTGTTTTTT. The chain employs TRBV3-1 (or the pseudogene TRBV3-2) and TRBJ2-2; 7 bases are shared with TRBD1. Trimming took 2 bases from V and 6 from J; bases not matched to a gene: 0. The CDR3 has 13 amino acids. In germline, CDR1 is LGHDT, CDR2 YNNKEL (reference sequence).

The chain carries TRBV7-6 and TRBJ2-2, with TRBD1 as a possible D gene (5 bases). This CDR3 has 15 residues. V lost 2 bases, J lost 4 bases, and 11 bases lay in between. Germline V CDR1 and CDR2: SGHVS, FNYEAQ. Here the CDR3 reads CASSLRGIGTGELFF. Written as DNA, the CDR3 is TGTGCCAGCAGCTTAAGGGGTATAGGCACCGGGGAGCTGTTTTTT.

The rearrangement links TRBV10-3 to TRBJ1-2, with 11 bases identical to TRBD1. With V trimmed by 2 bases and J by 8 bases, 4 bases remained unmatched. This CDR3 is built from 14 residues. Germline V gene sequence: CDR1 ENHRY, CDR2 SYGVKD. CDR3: CAISEGQGARGYTF. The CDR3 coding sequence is TGTGCCATCAGTGAGGGACAGGGGGCTCGGGGCTACACCTTC.

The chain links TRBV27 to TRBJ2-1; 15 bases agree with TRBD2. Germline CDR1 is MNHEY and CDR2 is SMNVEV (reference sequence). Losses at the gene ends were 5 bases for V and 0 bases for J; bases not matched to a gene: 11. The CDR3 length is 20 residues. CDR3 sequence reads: CASSPSGLAGGHSSYNEQFF. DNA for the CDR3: TGTGCCAGCAGTCCCTCAGGACTAGCGGGGGGGCATAGCTCCTACAATGAGCAGTTCTTC.

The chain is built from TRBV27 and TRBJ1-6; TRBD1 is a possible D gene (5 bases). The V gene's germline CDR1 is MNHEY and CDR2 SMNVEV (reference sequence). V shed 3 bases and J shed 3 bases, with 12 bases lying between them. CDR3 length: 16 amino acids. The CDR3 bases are TGTGCCAGCAGTTTCCAGGGTCCCTTCTATAATTCACCCCTCCACTTT. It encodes CASSFQGPFYNSPLHF.

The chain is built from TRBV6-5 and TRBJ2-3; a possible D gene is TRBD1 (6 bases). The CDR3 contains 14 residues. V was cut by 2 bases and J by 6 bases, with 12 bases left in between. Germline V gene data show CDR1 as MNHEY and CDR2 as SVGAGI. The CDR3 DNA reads TGTGCCAGCAGTTACCCCACAGGGTCGGATACGCAGTATTTT. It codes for CASSYPTGSDTQYF.

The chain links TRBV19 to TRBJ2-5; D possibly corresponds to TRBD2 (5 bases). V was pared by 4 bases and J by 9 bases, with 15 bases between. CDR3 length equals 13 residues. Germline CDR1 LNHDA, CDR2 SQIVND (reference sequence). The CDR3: CASSNGLGSAQYF. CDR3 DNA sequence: TGTGCCAGTAGTAACGGACTGGGGTCGGCCCAGTACTTC.

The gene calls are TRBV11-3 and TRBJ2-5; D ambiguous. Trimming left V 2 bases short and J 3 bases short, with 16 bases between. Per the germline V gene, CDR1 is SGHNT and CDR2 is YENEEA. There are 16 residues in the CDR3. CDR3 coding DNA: TGTGCCAGCAGCTTACTCAGAACGGGTTTTGAAGAGACCCAGTACTTC. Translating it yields CASSLLRTGFEETQYF.

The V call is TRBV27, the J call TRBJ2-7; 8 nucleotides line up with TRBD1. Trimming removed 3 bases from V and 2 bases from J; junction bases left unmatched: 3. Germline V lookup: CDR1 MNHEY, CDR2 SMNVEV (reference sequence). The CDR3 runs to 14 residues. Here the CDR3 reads CASSFGTGAYEQYF. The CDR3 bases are TGTGCCAGCAGTTTTGGGACAGGAGCCTACGAGCAGTACTTC.

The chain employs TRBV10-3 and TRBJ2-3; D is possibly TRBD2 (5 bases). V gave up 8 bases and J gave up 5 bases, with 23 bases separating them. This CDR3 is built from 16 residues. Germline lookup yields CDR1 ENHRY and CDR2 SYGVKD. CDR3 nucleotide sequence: TGTGCCATCCAGCCCGCTCGAACGGGGTTATTAGATACGCAGTATTTT. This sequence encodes CAIQPARTGLLDTQYF.

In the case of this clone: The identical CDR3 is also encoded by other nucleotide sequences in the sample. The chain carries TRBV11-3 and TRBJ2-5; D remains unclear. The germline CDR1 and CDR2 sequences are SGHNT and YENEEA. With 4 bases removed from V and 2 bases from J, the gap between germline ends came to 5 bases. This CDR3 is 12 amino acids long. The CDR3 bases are TGTGCCAGCAGCTCCAGACAAGAGACCCAGTACTTC. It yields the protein CASSSRQETQYF.

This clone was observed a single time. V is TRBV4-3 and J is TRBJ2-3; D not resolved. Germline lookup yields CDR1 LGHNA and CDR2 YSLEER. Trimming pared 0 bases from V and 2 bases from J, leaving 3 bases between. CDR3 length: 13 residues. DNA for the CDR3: TGCGCCAGCAGCCAAGATCTCACAGATACGCAGTATTTT. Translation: CASSQDLTDTQYF.

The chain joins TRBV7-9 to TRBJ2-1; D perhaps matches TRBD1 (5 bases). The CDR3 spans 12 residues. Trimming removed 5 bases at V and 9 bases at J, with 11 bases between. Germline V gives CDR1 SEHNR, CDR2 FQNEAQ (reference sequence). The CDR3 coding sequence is TGTGCCAGCAGCAGACAGTCCGGTGAGCAGTTCTTC. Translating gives CASSRQSGEQFF.

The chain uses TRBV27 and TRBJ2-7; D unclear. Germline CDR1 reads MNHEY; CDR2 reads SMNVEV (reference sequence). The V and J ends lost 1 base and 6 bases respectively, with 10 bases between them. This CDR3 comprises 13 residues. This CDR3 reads CASSLFGSGEQYF. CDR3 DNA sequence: TGTGCCAGCAGTTTATTCGGGTCTGGCGAGCAGTACTTC.

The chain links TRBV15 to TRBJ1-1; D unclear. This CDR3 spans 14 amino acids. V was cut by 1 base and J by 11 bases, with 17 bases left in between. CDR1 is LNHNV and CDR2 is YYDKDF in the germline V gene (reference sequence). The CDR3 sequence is CATSRAGSPEKAFF. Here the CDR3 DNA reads TGTGCCACCAGCAGAGCGGGGAGTCCTGAGAAGGCTTTCTTT.